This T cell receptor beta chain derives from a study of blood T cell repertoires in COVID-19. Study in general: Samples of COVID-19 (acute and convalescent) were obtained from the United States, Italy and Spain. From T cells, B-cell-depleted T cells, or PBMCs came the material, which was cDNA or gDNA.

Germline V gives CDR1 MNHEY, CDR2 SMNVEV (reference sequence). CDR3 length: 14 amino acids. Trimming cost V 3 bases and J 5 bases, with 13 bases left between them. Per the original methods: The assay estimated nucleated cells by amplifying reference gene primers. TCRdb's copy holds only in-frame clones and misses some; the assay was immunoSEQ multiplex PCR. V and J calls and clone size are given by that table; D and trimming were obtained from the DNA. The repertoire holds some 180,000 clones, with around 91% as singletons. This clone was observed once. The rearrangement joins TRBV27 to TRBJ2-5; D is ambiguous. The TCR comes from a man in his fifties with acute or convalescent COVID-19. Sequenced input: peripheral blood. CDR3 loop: CASSFRLGRETQYF. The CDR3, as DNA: TGTGCCAGCAGTTTTCGTTTGGGCCGGGAGACCCAGTACTTC.